The rows below give T cell receptor beta chains drawn from one sample of a study of shared clonotypes between healthy human individuals. Data came from immunoSEQ multiplex PCR; TCRdb stores just in-frame clones and leaves some out. This table holds over 2 million clones, around 90% found once. The specimen sequenced was naive CD4+ T cells from PBMCs. Source of these receptors: a man younger than 35 in good health. Some clones in this sample may be carry-over from other donors' samples. The CDR3 runs from the conserved cysteine through the conserved F or W. Fields, in order: clone size, J gene, V gene, D gene, CDR3 DNA, CDR3 protein. The D gene is left open where the match is weak. Not all rows give a size; the values are once, few, many and, for expanded clones, a class.

.	TRBJ2-7	TRBV18	TRBD2	TGTGCCAGCTCACGAGGGTCTAGCGGGAGAGTCGACGAGCAGTACTTC	CASSRGSSGRVDEQYF
.	TRBJ1-3	TRBV30	TRBD1	TGTGCCTGGACGGGGACAGGGACTGGAAACACCATATATTTT	CAWTGTGTGNTIYF
.	TRBJ2-1	TRBV5-1	.	TGCGCCAGCAGCCCGATACGGGGGTCCTACAATGAGCAGTTCTTC	CASSPIRGSYNEQFF
.	TRBJ1-2	TRBV5-1	.	TGCGCCAGCAGAAACTGGGACTCTAAGGGCTATGGCTACACCTTC	CASRNWDSKGYGYTF
.	TRBJ2-7	TRBV11-1	.	TGTGCCAGCAGGGAGAGATCCGGACTGGGCGGCGGCAAGCAGTACTTC	CASRERSGLGGGKQYF
.	TRBJ2-7	TRBV2	.	TGTGCCAGCAGTGTCAAACGGGGGACAGCCTACGAGCAGTACTTC	CASSVKRGTAYEQYF
.	TRBJ1-2	TRBV5-4	TRBD1	TGTGCCAGCAGCCCCGGCGGGACAGGGGGTTACTATGGCTACACCTTC	CASSPGGTGGYYGYTF
.	TRBJ2-2	TRBV11-2	.	TGTGCCAGCAGCTGGGGGGTGGTCGGGGAGCTGTTTTTT	CASSWGVVGELFF
.	TRBJ2-3	TRBV28	.	TGTGCCAGCATAGGCGCAGACTTCAGCACAGATACGCAGTATTTT	CASIGADFSTDTQYF
.	TRBJ1-1	TRBV6-1	.	TGTGCCAGCAGTGCCTCCCTGGCAGCCATGAACACTGAAGCTTTCTTT	CASSASLAAMNTEAFF
.	TRBJ1-2	TRBV28	TRBD1	TGTGCCAGCGAGGGGCAGGGGGCTATTAACTATGGCTACACCTTC	CASEGQGAINYGYTF
.	TRBJ1-6	TRBV14	TRBD1	TGTGCCAGCACCGACAGGGTTGGGTTGGATTCACCCCTCCACTTT	CASTDRVGLDSPLHF
once	TRBJ2-5	TRBV7-8	.	TGTGCCAGCAGCCCGTGGAGAGAACAGTACTTC	CASSPWREQYF
once	TRBJ2-5	TRBV19	TRBD1	TGTGCCAGTAGTATTCCAGGGGGCAGGGAGACCCAGTACTTC	CASSIPGGRETQYF
once	TRBJ2-7	TRBV5-4	TRBD2	TGTGCCAGCAGCAAGGGGACTAGCGGGACTTCCTACGAGCAGTACTTC	CASSKGTSGTSYEQYF
.	TRBJ2-7	TRBV11-1	.	TGTGCCAGCAGCTTACGGATATCCCCGGGTACCCACGAGCAGTACTTC	CASSLRISPGTHEQYF
.	TRBJ2-7	TRBV2	TRBD2	TGTGCCAGCAGTCTCAGACCGGGACTAGCGGGACACGAGCAGTACTTC	CASSLRPGLAGHEQYF
.	TRBJ2-3	TRBV5-4	TRBD2	TGTGCCAGCAGCCCAAGCCTAGCGGGAGGGCTCGCAGATACGCAGTATTTT	CASSPSLAGGLADTQYF
.	TRBJ2-1	TRBV7-6	.	TGTGCCAGCAGCTTGGGTAGCGGCACCTACAATGAGCAGTTCTTC	CASSLGSGTYNEQFF
.	TRBJ1-2	TRBV10-3	TRBD1	TGTGCCATCAGTGAGTCGAAGGGACAGGGGGCGACCTATGGCTACACCTTC	CAISESKGQGATYGYTF
.	TRBJ2-5	TRBV28	TRBD1	TGTGCCAGCAGCCGGCAAGGACAGGGGGCTAGGGAGACCCAGTACTTC	CASSRQGQGARETQYF
few	TRBJ1-2	TRBV6-1	TRBD1	TGTGCCAGCAGTGAAGCTCTGACAGGGGGGTCTGGCTACACCTTC	CASSEALTGGSGYTF
.	TRBJ1-5	TRBV28	.	TGTGCCAGCAGTTTATTCTTCCGCCTTGCAGATAGCAATCAGCCCCAGCATTTT	CASSLFFRLADSNQPQHF
.	TRBJ2-7	TRBV18	TRBD2	TGTGCCAGCTCACCCCTCCCGGCTAGCGGGACTGGCCACGAGCAGTACTTC	CASSPLPASGTGHEQYF
.	TRBJ2-5	TRBV25-1	.	TGTGCCAGCAGGGACACCCGGGACTACCAAGAGACCCAGTACTTC	CASRDTRDYQETQYF
.	TRBJ2-5	TRBV7-9	TRBD1	TGTGCCAGCAGCTTTAACAGGGGTGGGGAGACCCAGTACTTC	CASSFNRGGETQYF
.	TRBJ1-5	TRBV2	TRBD1	TGTGCCAGGGGGACAGGGGGCGAGAGTCAGCCCCAGCATTTT	CARGTGGESQPQHF
.	TRBJ2-1	TRBV2	TRBD2	TGTGCCAGCGGCCTGGGACTAGCGGGGGATGAGCAGTTCTTC	CASGLGLAGDEQFF
.	TRBJ2-1	TRBV5-1	TRBD2	TGCGCCAGCAGCCCACTACCAAGACTAGCGGGATACTCCTACAATGAGCAGTTCTTC	CASSPLPRLAGYSYNEQFF
.	TRBJ2-1	TRBV5-1	TRBD2	TGCGCCAGCAGCTTGTCTCCTAGCGGGGCCTACAATGAGCAGTTCTTC	CASSLSPSGAYNEQFF
few	TRBJ1-5	TRBV5-5	.	TGTGCCAGCAGCTTGGAGGGGAGTCAGCCCCAGCATTTT	CASSLEGSQPQHF
few	TRBJ1-1	TRBV4-2	.	TGTGCCAGCAGCCAATGGGGCATGAACACTGAAGCTTTCTTT	CASSQWGMNTEAFF
.	TRBJ1-1	TRBV6-1	TRBD1	TGTGCCAGCAGTAGCCGACAGGGCCTGGGCACTGAAGCTTTCTTT	CASSSRQGLGTEAFF
.	TRBJ2-7	TRBV4-3	TRBD2	TGCGCCAGCAGCCAAGATAGGGCGTTGGGCGGGAGAATTATCGAGCAGTACTTC	CASSQDRALGGRIIEQYF
.	TRBJ2-7	TRBV28	.	TGTGCCAGCACACCGTACAGGATGAATAAGGAGGGGAACTTC	CASTPYRMNKEGNF
.	TRBJ1-1	TRBV5-1	.	TGCGCCAGCAGTAGTACTACTACTGGAGGGGCTGAAGCTTTCTTT	CASSSTTTGGAEAFF
.	TRBJ2-1	TRBV7-9	.	TGTGCCAGCAGCTTAGACCGTGAGCAGTTCTTC	CASSLDREQFF
.	TRBJ2-1	TRBV11-3	.	TGTGCCAGCAGCTTAAGGTCCTTGGACTACAATGAGCAGTTCTTC	CASSLRSLDYNEQFF
.	TRBJ2-1	TRBV6-6	TRBD1	TGTGCCAGCAGTCGGGACAGTTACAATGAGCAGTTCTTC	CASSRDSYNEQFF
.	TRBJ2-1	TRBV7-3	TRBD2	TGTGCCAGCAGCTTAATAGCGGGGGGAAATGAGCAGTTCTTC	CASSLIAGGNEQFF
.	TRBJ2-5	TRBV7-9	.	TGTGCCAGCAGCCCGGGGTACGTGGGGACCCAGTACTTC	CASSPGYVGTQYF
.	TRBJ2-3	TRBV7-2	.	TGTGCCAGCAGCTCTGGCGGGACGGTGGCAGATACGCAGTATTTT	CASSSGGTVADTQYF
.	TRBJ2-3	TRBV7-3	.	TGTGCCAGCAGCTTAACGTTGGGATTACCAGATACGCAGTATTTT	CASSLTLGLPDTQYF
.	TRBJ1-4	TRBV19	.	TGTGCCAGTATGGGGGGGCCAGGAAGTGAAAAACTGTTTTTT	CASMGGPGSEKLFF
.	TRBJ2-2	TRBV2	.	TGTGCCAGCAGTGAACAAGGGGCTACGAACACCGGGGAGCTGTTTTTT	CASSEQGATNTGELFF